A single sample gave rise to the 9 T cell receptor beta chains below, sequenced in a study of chemoradiotherapy in HPV16-positive cancers. The assay was immunoSEQ multiplex PCR, and TCRdb's table has in-frame clones only and misses some. The table includes 2,500 to 3,500 clones, about four fifths detected once. This specimen was tumor tissue, taken from a patient who underwent chemoradiotherapy. The receptors were sampled from a human donor with HPV-associated anogenital cancer.

V and J are TRBV7-9 and TRBJ2-4; a weak D match, TRBD1 (7 bases). The CDR3 loop spans 16 amino acids. V lost 5 bases, J lost 5 bases, and 19 bases lay in between. Germline V gene lookup returns CDR1 SEHNR and CDR2 FQNEAQ (reference sequence). The CDR3 loop is CASSPPGGTVENIQYF. Written as DNA, the CDR3 is TGTGCCAGCAGCCCCCCTGGGGGGACAGTAGAAAACATTCAGTACTTC.

This rearrangement joins TRBV6-6 to TRBJ1-2; 9 bases line up with TRBD1. The germline V gene encodes CDR1 MNHNY and CDR2 SVGAGI (reference sequence). V shed 5 bases and J 7 bases; nucleotides not matched to a gene: 5. CDR3 size: 13 residues. In DNA form, the CDR3 reads TGTGCCAGCAGTCCGGGACAGGGCGGTGGCTACACCTTC. Its protein is CASSPGQGGGYTF.

The chain is built from TRBV7-2 and TRBJ2-5, with D possibly being TRBD1 or TRBD2 (5 bases each). The germline gives CDR1 SGHTA, CDR2 FQGNSA. This CDR3 spans 15 amino acids. The ends were cut back, 5 bases at V and 2 bases at J, with 15 bases in the middle. CDR3 amino acids: CASSRDQGGQETQYF. The CDR3 nucleotides are TGTGCCAGCAGCCGGGACCAGGGTGGGCAAGAGACCCAGTACTTC.

The rearrangement joins TRBV11-2 to TRBJ1-1, with D tentatively TRBD1 (6 bases). Germline CDR1 and CDR2: SGHAT and FQNNGV. The V end lost 3 bases, the J end lost 1 base, and 9 bases lay between the germline ends. The CDR3 totals 14 residues. This CDR3 is CASSFGGPNTEAFF. In DNA, the CDR3 is TGTGCCAGCAGCTTCGGGGGGCCGAACACTGAAGCTTTCTTT. Combining the CDR3 with reference TRBV11-2 and TRBJ1-1 gives the whole variable domain EAGVAQSPRYKIIEKRQSVAFWCNPISGHATLYWYQQILGQGPKLLIQFQNNGVVDDSQLPKDRFSAERLKGVDSTLKIQPAKLEDSAVYLCASSFGGPNTEAFFGQGTRLTVV.

J is TRBJ2-7 and V is TRBV28; the D gene is possibly TRBD1 (6 bases). The germline V gene has CDR1 MDHEN and CDR2 SYDVKM. The CDR3 loop spans 13 amino acids. The V gene lost 5 bases and the J gene lost 4 bases, with 12 bases spanning the gap. CDR3 amino acids: CASSNNRVYEQYF. The CDR3 DNA reads TGTGCCAGCAGTAATAACAGGGTGTACGAGCAGTACTTC.

The chain links TRBV29-1 to TRBJ1-1; 12 bases align to TRBD1. The CDR3 consists of 15 residues. CDR1 is SQVTM, CDR2 ANQGSEA, per germline. The V gene end was trimmed by 3 bases and the J gene end by 2 bases; junction bases not matched to a gene: 4. The CDR3 region is CSVDGTGGVNTEAFF. For the CDR3, the DNA is TGCAGCGTTGACGGGACAGGGGGCGTAAACACTGAAGCTTTCTTT.

The J gene is TRBJ2-1, the V gene TRBV2, with D possibly being TRBD1 (6 bases). The CDR3 runs 15 residues. Germline V gives CDR1 SNHLY, CDR2 FYNNEI. V gave up 4 bases and J gave up 1 base, with 11 bases separating them. The CDR3 region has the DNA TGTGCCAGCAGTGGACAGGTCAGTTCCTACAATGAGCAGTTCTTC. This sequence encodes CASSGQVSSYNEQFF.

This clone was picked up a small number of times. The CDR3 sequence is CASSGRSYQPQHF. CDR3 nucleotide sequence: TGTGCCAGTAGTGGGAGGAGCTATCAGCCCCAGCATTTT. The chain links TRBV19 to TRBJ1-5; D gene uncertain. The V gene's germline CDR1 is LNHDA and CDR2 SQIVND (reference sequence). The V end was cut by 5 bases, the J end by 5 bases, with 10 bases between. The length of the CDR3 is 13 residues.

This sequence joins TRBV6-4 and TRBJ2-2; D is unresolved. The V gene's germline CDR1 is MRHNA and CDR2 SNTAGT. The ends were cut back, 3 bases at V and 4 bases at J, with 6 bases in the middle. The CDR3 is 13 amino acids. The CDR3 DNA reads TGTGCCAGCAGTGAGATCAGCACCGGGGAGCTGTTTTTT. It is translated as CASSEISTGELFF.